The 28 T cell receptor beta chains listed next were all sequenced from one sample in a study of blood T cell repertoires in COVID-19. The table came from immunoSEQ multiplex PCR; TCRdb's copy has only in-frame clones and leaves some out. Among 250,000 to 300,000 clones listed, about 86% were seen once. Sequenced: peripheral blood. The receptors were sampled from a man younger than 35 with active or convalescent COVID-19.

V gene TRBV4-1 combines with J gene TRBJ2-2; maybe TRBD2 (5 bases). V lost 1 base to trimming and J lost 3 bases, with 6 bases between them. The CDR3 length is 14 residues. CDR1 is MGHRA, CDR2 YSYEKL, per germline. The CDR3 DNA is TGCGCCAGCAGCCAAGTGAGGGACACCGGGGAGCTGTTTTTT. This gives the protein CASSQVRDTGELFF.

V is TRBV18 and J is TRBJ1-5; 8 bases are a match to TRBD1. Germline V lookup: CDR1 KGHSH, CDR2 LQKENI. V was pared by 6 bases and J by 4 bases, with 5 bases of the junction left unmatched. The CDR3 has 14 residues. The CDR3 loop is CASSQDRDNQPQHF. CDR3 sequence (DNA): TGTGCCAGCTCCCAGGACAGGGATAATCAGCCCCAGCATTTT.

The V gene is TRBV7-3, the J gene TRBJ2-1; 7 bases align to TRBD2. The V gene end was trimmed by 5 bases and the J gene end by 8 bases; junction bases not matched to a gene: 12. The CDR3 extends over 15 amino acids. Looked up from germline, CDR1 is SGHTA and CDR2 is FQGTGA. DNA of the CDR3: TGTGCCAGCAGCCTTCTTGCGGGAGATTACCATGAGCAGTTCTTC. Protein: CASSLLAGDYHEQFF.

The chain joins TRBV5-6 to TRBJ1-1, with D maybe TRBD1 (5 bases). Germline CDR1 is SGHDT and CDR2 is YYEEEE. The CDR3 loop spans 15 amino acids. Trimming took 0 bases from V and 1 from J, leaving 10 bases between them. In nucleotides, the CDR3 is TGTGCCAGCAGCTTGGGGCCTCAGGGGAACACTGAAGCTTTCTTT. Residues: CASSLGPQGNTEAFF.

The chain links TRBV10-2 to TRBJ1-5; TRBD1 matches 8 bases. Unmatched junction bases numbered 6, after V lost 7 bases and J lost 4 bases. The CDR3 has 14 amino acids. Per the germline V gene, CDR1 is WSHSY and CDR2 is SAAADI. The CDR3 loop is CASNPNRGNQPQHF. For the CDR3, the DNA is TGCGCCAGCAACCCAAACAGGGGGAATCAGCCCCAGCATTTT.

The chain combines TRBV6-5 with TRBJ2-1, with 8 bases identical to TRBD1. CDR3 length equals 14 residues. The germline V gene has CDR1 MNHEY and CDR2 SVGAGI. J gave up 0 bases and V 8 bases, and 3 bases lay outside the gene matches. This CDR3 is CASRGQGSYNEQFF. The CDR3 bases are TGTGCCAGCCGAGGACAGGGCTCCTACAATGAGCAGTTCTTC.

The chain employs TRBV2 and TRBJ1-5, with TRBD1 matching over 8 bases. CDR3 length: 12 residues. Trimming removed 5 bases from V and 11 bases from J; junction bases left unmatched: 5. Germline lookup yields CDR1 SNHLY and CDR2 FYNNEI. CDR3 amino acids: CASSHRTGTQHF. In DNA form, the CDR3 reads TGTGCCAGCAGTCATCGGACAGGGACCCAGCATTTT.

V gene TRBV7-9 combines with J gene TRBJ1-3; TRBD1 might be the D (5 bases). Trimming cost V 4 bases and J 4 bases, with 14 bases left between them. In germline, CDR1 is SEHNR, CDR2 FQNEAQ (reference sequence). The CDR3 runs 15 residues. The CDR3 bases are TGTGCCAGCAGCTCCAGCCAGGGAGGCGGAAACACCATATATTTT. Protein: CASSSSQGGGNTIYF. Complete variable domain (other parts from reference TRBV7-9 and TRBJ1-3): DTGVSQNPRHKITKRGQNVTFRCDPISEHNRLYWYRQTLGQGPEFLTYFQNEAQLEKSRLLSDRFSAERPKGSFSTLEIQRTEQGDSAMYLCASSSSQGGGNTIYFGEGSWLTVV.

This clone was seen a single time. This chain connects TRBV12-5 to TRBJ2-6; 9 nucleotides match TRBD1. In germline, CDR1 is LGHNT, CDR2 FRNRAP. Germline trimming cut 0 bases from V and 2 bases from J; bases unmatched to any gene: 14. CDR3 size: 21 residues. DNA for the CDR3: TGTGCTAGTGGTTTGGTACTATCTCCGGGACAGGGTAGAACTGGGGCCAACGTCCTGACTTTC. This translates into CASGLVLSPGQGRTGANVLTF.

The gene calls are TRBV6-1 and TRBJ2-1, with 15 bases fitting TRBD2. V lost 3 bases to trimming and J lost 6 bases; unmatched junction nucleotides: 0. There are 15 residues in the CDR3. The germline V gene encodes CDR1 MNHNS and CDR2 SASEGT. The chain's CDR3 is CASSEGLAGGNEQFF. The CDR3 DNA reads as TGTGCCAGCAGTGAGGGACTAGCGGGGGGCAATGAGCAGTTCTTC.

The rearrangement links TRBV3-1 (or the pseudogene TRBV3-2) to TRBJ2-7; perhaps TRBD1 as D (6 bases). The CDR3 extends over 15 amino acids. The germline V gene has CDR1 LGHDT and CDR2 YNNKEL (reference sequence). Trimming pared 4 bases from V and 5 bases from J, leaving 18 bases between. CDR3 DNA sequence: TGTGCCAGCAGCCCCCCGGACAGCGTAGTCCACGAGCAGTACTTC. Amino acids: CASSPPDSVVHEQYF.

This clone came up once. The rearrangement uses TRBV6-5 and TRBJ1-6; the D gene is possibly TRBD1 (5 bases). The CDR3 loop spans 15 amino acids. Trimming shortened V by 2 bases and J by 11 bases, and 16 bases separated the two germline ends. Germline V gene data show CDR1 as MNHEY and CDR2 as SVGAGI. The CDR3 loop reads CASSYGRGNPAPLHF. CDR3 in DNA: TGTGCCAGCAGTTACGGGAGGGGAAATCCAGCACCCCTCCACTTT.

This clone was found once. This sequence joins TRBV29-1 and TRBJ1-1, with no clear D. The germline CDR1 and CDR2 sequences are SQVTM and ANQGSEA. Between the trimmed V and J ends, which lost 6 bases and 1 base, there was a span of 6 bases. The CDR3 loop spans 11 amino acids. CDR3 sequence reads: CSVAENTEAFF. Here the CDR3 DNA reads TGCAGCGTGGCCGAGAACACTGAAGCTTTCTTT.

A note on this clone: This sample also contains other DNA sequences that code for the same CDR3. The chain links TRBV28 to TRBJ2-7; 8 nucleotides agree with TRBD1. V was pared by 4 bases and J by 4 bases, with 3 bases of the junction left unmatched. CDR3 length equals 13 residues. Germline CDR1 reads MDHEN; CDR2 reads SYDVKM. The CDR3 reads CASSSGQGYEQYF. The CDR3 bases are TGTGCCAGCAGTTCTGGACAGGGATACGAGCAGTACTTC.

This chain links TRBV3-1 (or the pseudogene TRBV3-2) with TRBJ1-6; perhaps TRBD1 as D (6 bases). V shed 4 bases and J shed 5 bases, with 18 bases lying between them. Germline V CDR1 and CDR2: LGHDT, YNNKEL (reference sequence). There are 17 residues in the CDR3. CDR3 bases: TGTGCCAGCAGCCCCCACCCCTGGACAGAAGATAATTCACCCCTCCACTTT. Translated: CASSPHPWTEDNSPLHF.

The genes are TRBV12-3 or TRBV12-4 and TRBJ1-2, with D possibly matching TRBD1 (5 bases). The CDR3 extends over 13 amino acids. Trimming removed 6 bases at V and 7 bases at J, with 15 bases between. The CDR3 is CASSGGGILGYTF. The CDR3 DNA sequence: TGTGCCAGCAGCGGGGGAGGGATTCTTGGCTACACCTTC.

The count of this clone is one. The chain links TRBV9 to TRBJ2-2; D may be TRBD1 (5 bases). Looked up from germline, CDR1 is SGDLS and CDR2 is YYNGEE. Trimming pared 3 bases from V and 6 bases from J, leaving 12 bases between. This CDR3 comprises 14 residues. CDR3 residues: CASSAIRASGELFF. CDR3 nucleotide sequence: TGTGCCAGCAGCGCCATCAGGGCGTCCGGGGAGCTGTTTTTT.

The chain employs TRBV14 and TRBJ1-6, with D hard to call. The CDR3 is 14 residues long. The germline V and J ends were trimmed by 0 bases and 4 bases, with 4 bases remaining between them. Germline V CDR1 and CDR2: SGHDN, FVKESK. For the CDR3, the DNA is TGTGCCAGCAGCCAAGATCCATATAATTCACCCCTCCACTTT. This encodes CASSQDPYNSPLHF. The full variable domain, with the rest looked up from reference TRBV14 and TRBJ1-6, is EAGVTQFPSHSVIEKGQTVTLRCDPISGHDNLYWYRRVMGKEIKFLLHFVKESKQDESGMPNNRFLAERTGGTYSTLKVQPAELEDSGVYFCASSQDPYNSPLHFGNGTRLTVT.

The rearrangement joins TRBV4-3 to TRBJ2-1; D may be TRBD1 (6 bases). This CDR3 has 17 amino acids. In germline, CDR1 is LGHNA, CDR2 YSLEER. The V end lost 0 bases, the J end lost 1 base, and 13 bases lay between the germline ends. CDR3 protein: CASSQDRQGGSYNEQFF. CDR3 coding DNA: TGCGCCAGCAGCCAAGATCGACAAGGGGGTTCCTACAATGAGCAGTTCTTC.

The V call is TRBV28, the J call TRBJ2-3, with D tentatively TRBD2 (7 bases). This CDR3 region has 17 residues. The V gene lost 2 bases and the J gene lost 5 bases, with 20 bases spanning the gap. The germline CDR1 and CDR2 sequences are MDHEN and SYDVKM. The CDR3 here is CASSLGVGGGLGDTQYF. CDR3 DNA: TGTGCCAGCAGTTTAGGGGTTGGGGGGGGCCTAGGAGATACGCAGTATTTT.

The genes are TRBV18 and TRBJ1-2; no clear D. CDR1 and CDR2 from the germline V gene are KGHSH and LQKENI. This CDR3 has 15 residues. With 3 bases removed from V and 0 bases from J, the gap between germline ends came to 11 bases. The CDR3, as DNA: TGTGCCAGCTCACCCCTGGATGGAGCTAACTATGGCTACACCTTC. Its translation is CASSPLDGANYGYTF.

The J gene is TRBJ2-7, the V gene TRBV6-5, with TRBD1 identical over 7 bases. Germline trimming cut 5 bases from V and 6 bases from J; bases unmatched to any gene: 10. There are 14 residues in the CDR3. The germline V gene encodes CDR1 MNHEY and CDR2 SVGAGI. The CDR3 region has the DNA TGTGCCAGCAGTAAACTACAGGGGCTCGGCGAGCAGTACTTC. As protein: CASSKLQGLGEQYF.

V and J are TRBV6-5 and TRBJ2-7; D might be TRBD2 (5 bases). Trimming removed 0 bases at V and 3 bases at J, with 12 bases between. The CDR3 totals 15 residues. Germline V gene sequence: CDR1 MNHEY, CDR2 SVGAGI. This CDR3 is CASSYSGGGHYEQYF. The CDR3 region has the DNA TGTGCCAGCAGTTACTCTGGAGGCGGCCACTACGAGCAGTACTTC.

This clone was counted a few times. This sequence joins TRBV5-6 and TRBJ1-2, with D perhaps matching TRBD1 (5 bases). Per germline, CDR1 SGHDT and CDR2 YYEEEE. The germline V and J ends were trimmed by 0 bases and 14 bases, with 11 bases remaining between them. The length of the CDR3 is 11 residues. The CDR3 sequence: CASSLAGGRTF. DNA of the CDR3: TGTGCCAGCAGCTTGGCGGGGGGTCGTACCTTC.

This clone was recorded a few times. The genes are TRBV18 and TRBJ2-7; 11 bases are a match to TRBD1. The CDR3 contains 15 residues. Losses at the gene ends were 8 bases for V and 3 bases for J; bases not matched to a gene: 9. The germline CDR1 and CDR2 sequences are KGHSH and LQKENI. CDR3 sequence: CASTSGQGGDYEQYF. CDR3 nucleotide sequence: TGTGCCAGCACTTCGGGACAGGGGGGGGACTACGAGCAGTACTTC.

The genes are TRBV28 and TRBJ1-2; 10 nucleotides align to TRBD1. J lost 8 bases, V lost 5 bases, and 8 bases had no gene match. CDR1 is MDHEN, CDR2 SYDVKM, per germline. CDR3 length equals 14 residues. The CDR3 protein is CASSAGGQGTGYTF. The CDR3 DNA follows: TGTGCCAGCAGTGCCGGGGGACAGGGGACCGGCTACACCTTC.

The rearrangement links TRBV30 to TRBJ1-4; D might be TRBD1 (5 bases). V was cut by 2 bases and J by 8 bases, with 18 bases left in between. Germline-derived CDR1 and CDR2 are GTSNPN and SVGIG (reference sequence). The CDR3 is 15 amino acids. CDR3 sequence reads: CAWSSTLGLKEKLFF. In DNA, the CDR3 is TGTGCCTGGAGTTCGACCCTGGGACTAAAGGAAAAACTGTTTTTT.

The chain combines TRBV3-1 (or the pseudogene TRBV3-2) with TRBJ2-1, with 10 positions matching TRBD2. Germline V gene lookup returns CDR1 LGHDT and CDR2 YNNKEL (reference sequence). The CDR3 totals 19 residues. Losses at the gene ends were 0 bases for V and 6 bases for J; bases not matched to a gene: 14. This chain's CDR3 is CASSQDPPSGGLPRNEQFF. Here the CDR3 DNA reads TGTGCCAGCAGCCAAGACCCTCCTAGCGGGGGTCTTCCCCGCAATGAGCAGTTCTTC.